The 29 T cell receptor beta chains presented below share a single source sample, sequenced in a study of CD8 T cells in ankylosing spondylitis. Broader study findings: Typical of ankylosing spondylitis blood, it appeared, was a TCR beta motif of several highly homologous variants.

The antigens for these receptors are not known. One entry per CDR3 protein results from TCRdb running MiXCR on the 5' RACE reads. The data show approximately 440,000 distinct CDR3 sequences, approximately 17% seen once. Material for sequencing was blood, either unsorted or a sorted T cell fraction (not recorded which). These receptors were taken from a male donor with ankylosing spondylitis.

This clonotype was seen ten or more times. The genes are TRBV3-1 and TRBJ1-6; tentative D call: TRBD1 (6 bases). Trimming stripped 1 base from V and 8 bases from J, with 12 bases between. The CDR3 is 15 amino acids. Germline V gene lookup returns CDR1 LGHDT and CDR2 YNNKEL (reference sequence). CDR3 DNA sequence: TGTGCCAGCAGCCAAGGAGAAGGGACACATTCACCCCTCCACTTT. Its protein is CASSQGEGTHSPLHF.

This clonotype has a count of ten or more. This chain links TRBV19 with TRBJ2-1, with D perhaps matching TRBD1 (5 bases). CDR1 LNHDA and CDR2 SQIVND come from the germline V gene (reference sequence). The CDR3 contains 13 residues. The V and J ends lost 8 bases and 1 base respectively, with 9 bases between them. CDR3 region: CASGRGSYNEQFF. CDR3 nucleotide sequence: TGTGCCAGTGGTAGGGGTTCCTACAATGAGCAGTTCTTC.

The table lists this clonotype with a few counts. The V and J genes are TRBV5-1 and TRBJ2-1; tentative D call: TRBD2 (5 bases). Germline V gene sequence: CDR1 SGHRS, CDR2 YFSETQ. Trimming shortened V by 2 bases and J by 1 base, and 10 bases separated the two germline ends. This CDR3 has 15 residues. The CDR3 sequence is CASSFGLPSYNEQFF. The CDR3 DNA reads as TGCGCCAGCAGCTTCGGACTCCCTTCCTACAATGAGCAGTTCTTC.

The chain is built from TRBV6-5 and TRBJ2-7; D ambiguous. Trimming cost V 0 bases and J 0 bases, with 15 bases left between them. This CDR3 is 17 amino acids long. Per the germline V gene, CDR1 is MNHEY and CDR2 is SVGAGI. The CDR3 bases are TGTGCCAGCAGTTACTCTTCGGGCGGAACTCCCTCCTACGAGCAGTACTTC. Encoded protein: CASSYSSGGTPSYEQYF.

This clonotype was seen only a few times. V is TRBV28 and J is TRBJ2-7; 7 bases are a match to TRBD1. The V gene's germline CDR1 is MDHEN and CDR2 SYDVKM. V dropped 6 bases and J dropped 5; count of bases not matched to a gene: 13. The CDR3 has 15 residues. CDR3 sequence (DNA): TGTGCCAGCAGCCAACACGGGGACAGTGGGAACGAGCAGTACTTC. Encoded protein: CASSQHGDSGNEQYF.

This clonotype was found a few times. CDR3 bases: TGTGCCAGCAGCTTAGAACTAGCGGACAGCCGGTACACCGGGGAGCTGTTTTTT. The encoded protein is CASSLELADSRYTGELFF. The chain carries TRBV11-2 and TRBJ2-2, with TRBD2 identical over 8 bases. Germline V lookup: CDR1 SGHAT, CDR2 FQNNGV. The CDR3 loop spans 18 amino acids. Trimming took 0 bases from V and 3 from J; bases not matched to a gene: 9. Using reference TRBV11-2 and TRBJ2-2 for the parts outside the CDR3, the full variable domain is EAGVAQSPRYKIIEKRQSVAFWCNPISGHATLYWYQQILGQGPKLLIQFQNNGVVDDSQLPKDRFSAERLKGVDSTLKIQPAKLEDSAVYLCASSLELADSRYTGELFFGEGSRLTVL.

In its sample, this clonotype was seen many times. The J gene is TRBJ2-2, the V gene TRBV5-1; TRBD1 is a possible D gene (6 bases). The CDR3 extends over 15 amino acids. Trimming removed 7 bases at V and 1 base at J, with 14 bases between. CDR1 is SGHRS and CDR2 is YFSETQ in the germline V gene. Written as DNA, the CDR3 is TGCGCCAGCCGGCCGGGACAACAGAACACCGGGGAGCTGTTTTTT. Residues: CASRPGQQNTGELFF.

The chain employs TRBV5-1 and TRBJ2-5; the match to TRBD2 covers 8 bases. V lost 7 bases, J lost 0 bases, and 11 bases stayed unmatched. The CDR3 is 16 residues long. Germline CDR1 SGHRS, CDR2 YFSETQ. CDR3 nucleotide sequence: TGCGCCAGCGCCCCCGCCGTAGCGGGGAACCAAGAGACCCAGTACTTC. It yields the protein CASAPAVAGNQETQYF.

In its sample, this clonotype was seen many times. V gene TRBV5-1 combines with J gene TRBJ2-1; 8 bases are a match to TRBD1. Per germline, CDR1 SGHRS and CDR2 YFSETQ. CDR3 length: 14 residues. J gave up 3 bases and V 7 bases, and 6 bases lay outside the gene matches. CDR3 amino acids: CASGRGQGYNEQFF. CDR3 nucleotides: TGCGCCAGCGGCCGAGGACAGGGCTACAATGAGCAGTTCTTC.

The chain recombines TRBV29-1 with TRBJ2-4; perhaps D is TRBD1 or TRBD2 (8 bases each). Germline lookup yields CDR1 SQVTM and CDR2 ANQGSEA. V lost 1 base and J lost 3, with 28 bases in between. This CDR3 is 20 amino acids long. The CDR3 spells CSVEGFGGADRGIVKNIQYF. As DNA, the CDR3 is TGCAGCGTTGAAGGTTTCGGGGGGGCCGACAGGGGCATTGTCAAAAACATTCAGTACTTC.

The chain uses TRBV20-1 and TRBJ2-5; perhaps TRBD1 as D (6 bases). The V end was cut by 3 bases, the J end by 7 bases, with 12 bases between. The CDR3 is 12 residues long. The germline gives CDR1 DFQATT, CDR2 SNEGSKA (reference sequence). As DNA, the CDR3 is TGCAGTGCTAGTCTCCAAGGGGGGACCCAGTACTTC. This sequence encodes CSASLQGGTQYF.

The chain is built from TRBV5-6 and TRBJ2-1, with TRBD2 matching over 10 bases. Losses at the gene ends were 4 bases for V and 4 bases for J; bases not matched to a gene: 8. Germline V gives CDR1 SGHDT, CDR2 YYEEEE. The CDR3 is made up of 16 amino acids. The CDR3 nucleotides are TGTGCCAGCAGCCTGACCGGGACTAGCGCGTACAATGAGCAGTTCTTC. It codes for CASSLTGTSAYNEQFF.

J is TRBJ2-5 and V is TRBV11-3; tentatively, D is TRBD1 (6 bases). Germline V gives CDR1 SGHNT, CDR2 YENEEA. The V gene lost 2 bases and the J gene lost 5 bases, with 15 bases spanning the gap. This CDR3 spans 15 amino acids. The CDR3, as DNA: TGTGCCAGCAGCTTAAAGAGGGGGTATGTCGAGACCCAGTACTTC. Translating it yields CASSLKRGYVETQYF.

This clonotype was seen a handful of times. V is TRBV7-9 and J is TRBJ2-7; D perhaps matches TRBD1 (6 bases). The CDR3 is 15 amino acids. Per the germline V gene, CDR1 is SEHNR and CDR2 is FQNEAQ (reference sequence). The V and J ends lost 8 bases and 7 bases respectively, with 24 bases between them. This chain's CDR3 is CASSFTGTQMEEQYF. CDR3 bases: TGTGCCAGCTCTTTTACCGGGACACAGATGGAGGAGCAGTACTTC.

The chain combines TRBV11-2 with TRBJ1-5; 9 bases align to TRBD1. The CDR3 sequence is 18 residues long. Germline V lookup: CDR1 SGHAT, CDR2 FQNNGV. Trimming at V came to 1 base and at J to 6 bases, leaving 13 bases not matched to a gene. The CDR3 loop reads CASSLGGTGGSMSQPQHF. The CDR3 DNA is TGTGCCAGCAGCTTAGGGGGAACAGGGGGCTCGATGTCTCAGCCCCAGCATTTT.

This clonotype was detected a few times. The limits of the CDR3 on the DNA are not certain, so only TCRdb's listed CDR3 is given. CDR3 region: CASSQSKGTGSELMKNCFF. This chain joins TRBV23-1 and TRBJ1-4; the table's D call TRBD1 went unverified against the DNA. TRBV23-1 is an ORF for which the function is uncertain. The CDR3 is 19 amino acids in total, end residues counted.

The chain recombines TRBV11-2 with TRBJ1-2, with a weak D call TRBD1 (6 bases). This CDR3 contains 16 residues. Trimming removed 2 bases at V and 6 bases at J, with 19 bases between. Looked up from germline, CDR1 is SGHAT and CDR2 is FQNNGV. CDR3: CASSLSAGGASNGYTF. The CDR3 nucleotides are TGTGCCAGCAGCTTAAGTGCTGGGGGGGCCAGTAATGGCTACACCTTC.

Here the CDR3 reads CSAPQGGYGYTF. The CDR3 DNA sequence: TGCAGTGCTCCACAGGGGGGGTATGGCTACACCTTC. The chain couples TRBV20-1 to TRBJ1-2, with TRBD1 matching 8 bases. J lost 5 bases, V lost 5 bases, and 4 bases had no gene match. Germline V gene data show CDR1 as DFQATT and CDR2 as SNEGSKA (reference sequence). The CDR3 contains 12 residues.

The chain uses TRBV7-8 and TRBJ2-7; perhaps TRBD1 as D (5 bases). CDR1 SGHVS and CDR2 FQNEAQ come from the germline V gene. Between the trimmed V and J ends, which lost 1 base and 9 bases, there was a span of 16 bases. The CDR3 spans 14 residues. CDR3 bases: TGTGCCAGCAGCTTAGGCGGCCAGGGAATTGGGCAGTACTTC. This gives the protein CASSLGGQGIGQYF. Looking up the rest from reference TRBV7-8 and TRBJ2-7 gives the full variable domain: GAGVSQSPRYKVAKRGQDVALRCDPISGHVSLFWYQQALGQGPEFLTYFQNEAQLDKSGLPSDRFFAERPEGSVSTLKIQRTQQEDSAVYLCASSLGGQGIGQYFGPGTRLTVT.

The chain employs TRBV20-1 and TRBJ2-7; no reliable D call. Germline V gene data show CDR1 as DFQATT and CDR2 as SNEGSKA (reference sequence). The CDR3 length is 14 residues. Trimming stripped 5 bases from V and 3 bases from J, with 17 bases between. DNA for the CDR3: TGCAGTGCTCACGCTCGGAGTAGGGTCTACGAGCAGTACTTC. Encoded protein: CSAHARSRVYEQYF.

This clonotype was counted a few times. The chain links TRBV12-3 or TRBV12-4 to TRBJ1-2; maybe TRBD1 (6 bases). V was pared by 4 bases and J by 3 bases, with 9 bases between. The CDR3 has 13 amino acids. CDR3 coding DNA: TGTGCCAGCAGTTCTGACAGGTACTATGGCTACACCTTC. It yields the protein CASSSDRYYGYTF.

This rearrangement joins TRBV5-1 to TRBJ1-3, with TRBD1 matching over 9 bases. V shed 4 bases, J shed 3 bases, and the junction held 8 bases outside the gene matches. The CDR3 has 16 residues. In germline, CDR1 is SGHRS, CDR2 YFSETQ. In DNA form, the CDR3 reads TGCGCCAGCAGCGCCGGGACAGGGACACGTGGAAACACCATATATTTT. Translating it yields CASSAGTGTRGNTIYF.

The chain is built from TRBV10-3 and TRBJ1-2, with D uncertain. V dropped 3 bases and J dropped 8 bases, with 13 bases sitting between them. This CDR3 spans 13 amino acids. Germline CDR1 reads ENHRY; CDR2 reads SYGVKD. CDR3 nucleotides: TGTGCCATCAGTGACGGACGTTTCGAGGGCTACACCTTC. It is translated as CAISDGRFEGYTF.

The rearrangement uses TRBV6-2 or TRBV6-3 and TRBJ2-1; 13 nucleotides line up with TRBD2. V shed 8 bases, J shed 7 bases, and the junction held 8 bases outside the gene matches. The V gene's germline CDR1 is MNHEY and CDR2 SVGEGT. This CDR3 has 15 residues. CDR3: CASATRTSGSNEQFF. The CDR3 DNA reads as TGTGCCAGCGCAACCAGGACTAGCGGGAGTAATGAGCAGTTCTTC.

The chain carries TRBV30 and TRBJ1-2; D not certain. The CDR3 is made up of 14 amino acids. The V and J ends lost 2 bases and 7 bases respectively, with 17 bases between them. Germline V CDR1 and CDR2: GTSNPN, SVGIG (reference sequence). CDR3 residues: CAWSPRRGNGGYTF. CDR3 DNA sequence: TGTGCCTGGAGTCCCCGGAGAGGGAACGGTGGCTACACCTTC.

There are a few counts of this clonotype. The chain links TRBV7-2 to TRBJ1-1; D perhaps matches TRBD1 (6 bases). CDR3 length: 16 residues. The V gene's germline CDR1 is SGHTA and CDR2 FQGNSA. V was pared by 0 bases and J by 0 bases, with 11 bases between. CDR3 coding DNA: TGTGCCAGCAGCTTAGCCCTCAGGGGACTGAACACTGAAGCTTTCTTT. The encoded protein is CASSLALRGLNTEAFF.

The V and J genes are TRBV12-3 or TRBV12-4 and TRBJ1-1, with TRBD1 as a possible D gene (6 bases). The CDR3 consists of 18 residues. Trimming left V 1 base short and J 3 bases short, with 21 bases between. The CDR3 region has the DNA TGTGCCAGCAGTTTAGTGAGTATGGGGGGCTTGGGGGACACTGAAGCTTTCTTT. Amino acids: CASSLVSMGGLGDTEAFF.

In this sample, this clonotype turned up many times. V usage is TRBV5-1 and J usage is TRBJ2-1; D is uncertain. The CDR3 covers 15 residues. Germline V gene sequence: CDR1 SGHRS, CDR2 YFSETQ. V shed 0 bases and J shed 0 bases, with 7 bases lying between them. The CDR3 bases are TGCGCCAGCAGCTTGGTCTCTAACTCCTACAATGAGCAGTTCTTC. Encoded protein: CASSLVSNSYNEQFF. The entire variable domain, with the rest obtained from reference TRBV5-1 and TRBJ2-1, is as follows: KAGVTQTPRYLIKTRGQQVTLSCSPISGHRSVSWYQQTPGQGLQFLFEYFSETQRNKGNFPGRFSGRQFSNSRSEMNVSTLELGDSALYLCASSLVSNSYNEQFFGPGTRLTVL.

The chain is built from TRBV18 and TRBJ2-5; TRBD1 matches 8 bases. Germline assignment: CDR1 KGHSH and CDR2 LQKENI. This CDR3 is built from 15 residues. Losses at the gene ends were 6 bases for V and 5 bases for J; bases not matched to a gene: 11. The chain's CDR3 is CASSQLTGVVETQYF. The CDR3 coding sequence is TGTGCCAGCTCCCAACTGACAGGGGTTGTGGAGACCCAGTACTTC.